The 13 T cell receptor beta chains below were found in one sample sequenced in a study of STAT3 mutations in large granular lymphocyte leukemia. The protocol was immunoSEQ multiplex PCR, while the TCRdb copy is restricted to in-frame clones and leaves out a portion. The sample yields several thousand clones, approximately 82% seen once. Study conclusions and caveats: At least one immunodominant TCR beta clonotype appeared in every T-cell large granular lymphocyte leukemia patient.

These receptors have no identified antigens. The specimen was peripheral blood mononuclear cells. The receptors were gathered from a man aged 35 to 55 with T-cell large granular lymphocyte leukemia. Some clones in this sample may be carry-over from other donors' samples.

The chain links TRBV2 to TRBJ1-2; 7 bases align to TRBD1. The trim removed 2 bases at V and 8 bases at J, leaving 2 bases unmatched. CDR3 length equals 12 residues. Germline lookup yields CDR1 SNHLY and CDR2 FYNNEI. CDR3 region: CASSEQGGGYTF. The CDR3 nucleotides are TGTGCCAGCAGTGAACAGGGGGGCGGCTACACCTTC.

The rearrangement links TRBV7-9 to TRBJ1-1; the match to TRBD1 covers 7 bases. J was trimmed by 4 bases and V by 2 bases; bases with no gene match: 1. In germline, CDR1 is SEHNR, CDR2 FQNEAQ (reference sequence). CDR3 length: 13 amino acids. The CDR3 protein is CASSLTGVTEAFF. CDR3 nucleotide sequence: TGTGCCAGCAGCTTAACAGGGGTCACTGAAGCTTTCTTT. The variable domain in full, with the rest retrieved from reference TRBV7-9 and TRBJ1-1, is DTGVSQNPRHKITKRGQNVTFRCDPISEHNRLYWYRQTLGQGPEFLTYFQNEAQLEKSRLLSDRFSAERPKGSFSTLEIQRTEQGDSAMYLCASSLTGVTEAFFGQGTRLTVV.

The chain recombines TRBV7-9 with TRBJ2-5; TRBD1 is a possible D gene (6 bases). The germline V gene encodes CDR1 SEHNR and CDR2 FQNEAQ (reference sequence). The CDR3 is 13 residues long. V gave up 2 bases and J gave up 3 bases, with 7 bases separating them. CDR3 amino acids: CASSLRQEETQYF. In DNA form, the CDR3 reads TGTGCCAGCAGCTTACGACAGGAAGAGACCCAGTACTTC.

The rearrangement uses TRBV9 and TRBJ1-3; tentative D call: TRBD1 (6 bases). Between the trimmed V and J ends, which lost 3 bases and 3 bases, there was a span of 13 bases. The germline V gene encodes CDR1 SGDLS and CDR2 YYNGEE. The CDR3 is 15 amino acids. For the CDR3, the DNA is TGTGCCAGCAGCGCCTCGGGAGGGGGTGGAAACACCATATATTTT. This codes for CASSASGGGGNTIYF.

The chain combines TRBV5-1 with TRBJ1-1; D unclear. Trimming cost V 0 bases and J 1 base, with 7 bases left between them. Germline V CDR1 and CDR2: SGHRS, YFSETQ. This CDR3 comprises 14 residues. Here the CDR3 reads CASSLGPSNTEAFF. CDR3 coding DNA: TGCGCCAGCAGCTTGGGGCCCTCGAACACTGAAGCTTTCTTT.

This clone is labeled as large. V gene TRBV4-1 combines with J gene TRBJ1-1; D uncertain. Trimming left V 1 base short and J 1 base short, with 13 bases between. Per germline, CDR1 MGHRA and CDR2 YSYEKL. This CDR3 contains 16 residues. CDR3 in amino acids: CASSQAETEQNTEAFF. CDR3 DNA: TGCGCCAGCAGCCAAGCCGAAACAGAACAGAACACTGAAGCTTTCTTT.

The genes are TRBV7-9 and TRBJ2-1; no definite D call. V was trimmed by 2 bases and J by 6 bases, leaving 11 bases between them. Germline V lookup: CDR1 SEHNR, CDR2 FQNEAQ (reference sequence). This CDR3 contains 14 residues. The CDR3 protein is CASSLRPWGNEQFF. The CDR3 bases are TGTGCCAGCAGCTTACGTCCGTGGGGCAATGAGCAGTTCTTC. Based on the CDR3 plus reference TRBV7-9 and TRBJ2-1, the full variable domain is DTGVSQNPRHKITKRGQNVTFRCDPISEHNRLYWYRQTLGQGPEFLTYFQNEAQLEKSRLLSDRFSAERPKGSFSTLEIQRTEQGDSAMYLCASSLRPWGNEQFFGPGTRLTVL.

CDR3 loop: CASSSSGTVLGELFF. Here the CDR3 DNA reads TGTGCCAGCAGCTCCTCCGGGACAGTCTTGGGGGAGCTGTTTTTT. This rearrangement joins TRBV5-4 to TRBJ2-2; 7 bases are a match to TRBD1. Losses at the gene ends were 3 bases for V and 8 bases for J; bases not matched to a gene: 10. CDR3 length equals 15 residues. Germline values: CDR1 SGHNT, CDR2 YYREEE (reference sequence). The full variable domain, rest sourced from reference TRBV5-4 and TRBJ2-2, is ETGVTQSPTHLIKTRGQQVTLRCSSQSGHNTVSWYQQALGQGPQFIFQYYREEENGRGNFPPRFSGLQFPNYSSELNVNALELDDSALYLCASSSSGTVLGELFFGEGSRLTVL.

This rearrangement joins TRBV30 to TRBJ2-7; no reliable D call. Germline V gives CDR1 GTSNPN, CDR2 SVGIG (reference sequence). The CDR3 runs 14 residues. Trimming pared 2 bases from V and 2 bases from J, leaving 13 bases between. The CDR3 is CAWSQDLRTYEQYF. The CDR3 coding sequence is TGTGCCTGGAGTCAGGACCTCCGGACCTACGAGCAGTACTTC.

The rearrangement uses TRBV6-6 and TRBJ1-5; D is unclear. Germline V gene data show CDR1 as MNHNY and CDR2 as SVGAGI (reference sequence). CDR3 length: 14 amino acids. Trimming took off 2 bases at V and 0 bases at J, with 5 bases between the two ends. For the CDR3, the DNA is TGTGCCAGCAGTTACGGCGGTAGCAATCAGCCCCAGCATTTT. It yields the protein CASSYGGSNQPQHF.

V gene TRBV16 combines with J gene TRBJ2-7; no clear D gene. Germline V gives CDR1 KGHSY, CDR2 FQNENV. Trimming cost V 0 bases and J 7 bases, with 10 bases left between them. This CDR3 is built from 13 residues. CDR3: CASSQSRQGEQYF. CDR3 DNA sequence: TGTGCCAGCAGCCAATCTCGTCAAGGGGAGCAGTACTTC.

The CDR3, as DNA: TGCGCCAGCAGCCATGGAGACGGTCGACGGGCAGATACGCAGTATTTT. This codes for CASSHGDGRRADTQYF. This sequence joins TRBV4-3 and TRBJ2-3; D is uncertain. This CDR3 has 16 residues. V was clipped by 3 bases and J by 4 bases, with 17 bases between them. Germline loops: CDR1 LGHNA, CDR2 YSLEER.

The V call is TRBV4-1, the J call TRBJ1-5; D is unresolved. V shed 4 bases and J shed 0 bases, with 13 bases lying between them. Germline V gene data show CDR1 as MGHRA and CDR2 as YSYEKL. The CDR3 totals 16 residues. CDR3 nucleotide sequence: TGCGCCAGCAGCCTCGAGCCCCTAAGTAGCAATCAGCCCCAGCATTTT. It is translated as CASSLEPLSSNQPQHF.